Listed below are T cell receptor beta chains from one sample, sequenced in a study of OX40 agonist ivuxolimab in advanced cancers. Sequencing used immunoSEQ multiplex PCR; TCRdb keeps in-frame clones, though not all of them. The sample records 50,000 to 65,000 clones, less than 90% being singletons. The specimen comprised CD4+ or CD8+ T cells sorted from blood, sampled in a trial of the OX40 agonist ivuxolimab. The origin of the receptors is an adult with an advanced solid tumor such as melanoma, head and neck, liver or kidney cancer. Each CDR3 is given with its conserved first and last residue. Each record gives: clone size, V gene, D gene, J gene, CDR3 protein, CDR3 DNA. A D gene is named only where the DNA matches it firmly. Not all rows give a size; the values are once, few, many and, for expanded clones, a class.

-	TRBV4-1	-	TRBJ2-2	CAGSDSNTGELFF	TGCGCCGGCTCGGACAGCAACACCGGGGAGCTGTTTTTT
-	TRBV5-1	TRBD1	TRBJ2-5	CASSLDGQGRETQYF	TGCGCCAGCAGCTTGGACGGACAGGGAAGAGAGACCCAGTACTTC
-	TRBV4-2	TRBD1	TRBJ1-2	CASSQAGGDYGYTF	TGTGCCAGCAGCCAAGCAGGGGGGGACTATGGCTACACCTTC
-	TRBV4-1	TRBD1	TRBJ1-6	CASSQDGQKGGVNSPLHF	TGCGCCAGCAGCCAAGATGGGCAAAAAGGGGGCGTTAATTCACCCCTCCACTTT
once	TRBV6-5	TRBD1	TRBJ1-2	CASSYSTRDSNYGYTF	TGTGCCAGCAGTTACTCAACCCGGGACAGTAACTATGGCTACACCTTC
-	TRBV9	-	TRBJ1-2	CASSVGQVNYGYTF	TGTGCCAGCAGCGTAGGACAGGTTAACTATGGCTACACCTTC
few	TRBV18	-	TRBJ1-2	CASSRTAGNNYGYTF	TGTGCCAGCTCAAGGACAGCGGGTAATAACTATGGCTACACCTTC
-	TRBV27	TRBD1	TRBJ1-5	CASSRDRVQPQHF	TGTGCCAGCAGTCGGGACAGGGTTCAGCCCCAGCATTTT
once	TRBV2	TRBD2	TRBJ2-5	CASILMGGPEETQYF	TGTGCCAGCATATTAATGGGAGGGCCCGAAGAGACCCAGTACTTC
-	TRBV4-1	-	TRBJ2-3	CASSQVASIGDTQYF	TGCGCCAGCAGCCAAGTTGCGTCTATTGGGGATACGCAGTATTTT
few	TRBV6-5	TRBD1	TRBJ2-2	CASRPGTGYSGELFF	TGTGCCAGCAGACCGGGGACAGGGTACTCCGGGGAGCTGTTTTTT
-	TRBV7-3	-	TRBJ2-7	CASSPEVSHEQYF	TGTGCCAGCAGCCCGGAGGTCTCTCACGAGCAGTACTTC
-	TRBV5-4	-	TRBJ2-3	CASSLRSLSAIDTQYF	TGTGCCAGCAGCTTGCGGAGCCTTAGCGCCATAGATACGCAGTATTTT
-	TRBV6-5	TRBD1	TRBJ2-7	CASGRTGTPEQYF	TGTGCCAGCGGACGGACAGGGACCCCCGAGCAGTACTTC
-	TRBV18	TRBD1	TRBJ1-5	CASSPAGTDYQPQHF	TGTGCCAGCTCACCCGCCGGGACAGATTATCAGCCCCAGCATTTT
few	TRBV28	-	TRBJ1-6	CASTLSTYNSPLHF	TGTGCCAGCACCCTGAGTACTTATAATTCACCCCTCCACTTT
-	TRBV2	-	TRBJ2-2	CASTPGAAKGGELFF	TGTGCCAGCACCCCTGGAGCGGCGAAGGGAGGGGAGCTGTTTTTT
-	TRBV5-1	TRBD1	TRBJ1-1	CASSRWTGENTEAFF	TGCGCCAGCAGCCGCTGGACAGGTGAGAACACTGAAGCTTTCTTT
-	TRBV6-1	-	TRBJ2-1	CASSLTGVAYNEQFF	TGTGCCAGCAGTCTAACGGGGGTGGCCTACAATGAGCAGTTCTTC
once	TRBV4-1	TRBD2	TRBJ2-5	CASSPLTWTSGGASGETQYF	TGCGCCAGCAGCCCTCTCACCTGGACTAGCGGGGGGGCTTCGGGAGAGACCCAGTACTTC
-	TRBV28	-	TRBJ1-1	CASSFPHRIEAFF	TGTGCCAGCAGTTTTCCACATAGGATTGAAGCTTTCTTT
-	TRBV10-1	-	TRBJ2-7	CASSVSGDSYEQYF	TGCGCCAGCAGTGTTTCAGGAGACTCCTACGAGCAGTACTTC
-	TRBV9	-	TRBJ1-1	CASSLNRYTEAFF	TGTGCCAGCAGCCTAAACAGGTACACTGAAGCTTTCTTT
few	TRBV6-5	-	TRBJ2-7	CASSRTDRSTYEQYF	TGTGCCAGCAGTCGAACGGACCGATCAACCTACGAGCAGTACTTC
-	TRBV9	TRBD1	TRBJ1-4	CASSGTGGNEKLFF	TGTGCCAGCAGCGGGACAGGGGGTAATGAAAAACTGTTTTTT
-	TRBV2	-	TRBJ2-6	CASTEGGSGANVLTF	TGTGCCAGCACCGAGGGGGGGTCCGGGGCCAACGTCCTGACTTTC
few	TRBV27	-	TRBJ2-7	CASSLQSRGTYEQYF	TGTGCCAGCAGCCTCCAAAGCAGGGGGACTTACGAGCAGTACTTC
once	TRBV6-1	-	TRBJ1-1	CASSKELGVEAFF	TGTGCCAGCAGTAAGGAGTTGGGTGTTGAAGCTTTCTTT
-	TRBV7-9	-	TRBJ2-5	CASSSTGRPQETQYF	TGTGCCAGCAGCTCGACGGGACGCCCCCAAGAGACCCAGTACTTC
-	TRBV5-1	TRBD2	TRBJ2-7	CASSTGTSNEQYF	TGCGCCAGCAGCACAGGGACTAGCAACGAGCAGTACTTC
-	TRBV2	-	TRBJ1-4	CASSEGPEKLFF	TGTGCCAGCAGTGAAGGGCCCGAAAAACTGTTTTTT
-	TRBV30	-	TRBJ2-1	CAWAQGSYNEQFF	TGTGCCTGGGCTCAGGGGTCCTACAATGAGCAGTTCTTC
-	TRBV7-2	TRBD2	TRBJ2-5	CASSLVFGLAGGNTQYF	TGTGCCAGCAGCTTAGTCTTTGGACTAGCGGGGGGGAACACCCAGTACTTC
-	TRBV5-6	-	TRBJ1-2	CASSPGRWNYGYTF	TGTGCCAGCAGCCCGGGACGGTGGAACTATGGCTACACCTTC
-	TRBV5-1	TRBD1	TRBJ2-7	CASSLAHRTGVFSYEQYF	TGCGCCAGCAGCTTGGCGCACCGTACAGGGGTTTTCTCCTACGAGCAGTACTTC
once	TRBV11-2	TRBD2	TRBJ2-7	CASSTSRGGGARYEQYF	TGTGCCAGCAGCACCAGTAGGGGCGGGGGGGCGAGGTACGAGCAGTACTTC
-	TRBV5-1	TRBD2	TRBJ2-5	CASSLQRGAEETQYF	TGCGCCAGCAGCTTGCAGCGGGGGGCCGAGGAGACCCAGTACTTC
-	TRBV7-2	TRBD2	TRBJ2-2	CASSFQGLAGYTGELFF	TGTGCCAGCAGCTTTCAGGGACTAGCGGGGTACACCGGGGAGCTGTTTTTT
-	TRBV5-4	-	TRBJ2-5	CASSPTAEMETQYF	TGTGCCAGCAGCCCCACCGCAGAGATGGAGACCCAGTACTTC
-	TRBV2	-	TRBJ1-1	CASSEGVGLVTEAFF	TGTGCCAGCAGTGAGGGGGTAGGGTTAGTCACTGAAGCTTTCTTT
once	TRBV6-5	-	TRBJ1-2	CASSYSGGNYGYTF	TGTGCCAGCAGTTACAGCGGGGGGAACTATGGCTACACCTTC
-	TRBV2	TRBD1	TRBJ1-4	CASSSGTVNEKLFF	TGTGCCAGCAGTTCCGGGACAGTTAATGAAAAACTGTTTTTT
-	TRBV27	-	TRBJ1-1	CASSWSAVNTEAFF	TGTGCCAGCAGTTGGTCAGCCGTCAACACTGAAGCTTTCTTT
-	TRBV7-9	-	TRBJ1-1	CASSLVGRGTEAFF	TGTGCCAGCAGCTTAGTCGGCAGGGGAACTGAAGCTTTCTTT
-	TRBV5-1	-	TRBJ2-7	CASSLVRGAYEQYF	TGCGCCAGCAGCTTGGTTCGGGGCGCCTACGAGCAGTACTTC
-	TRBV2	-	TRBJ2-3	CASRPRGGPDTQYF	TGTGCCAGCAGGCCTAGAGGGGGGCCAGATACGCAGTATTTT
medium-sized	TRBV5-1	TRBD1	TRBJ2-1	CASSSRPGQGYNEQFF	TGCGCCAGCAGCTCGCGTCCGGGACAGGGCTACAATGAGCAGTTCTTC
few	TRBV5-1	-	TRBJ2-7	CASSPTRGGLENEQYF	TGCGCCAGCAGCCCCACGAGGGGGGGGCTTGAGAACGAGCAGTACTTC
-	TRBV2	TRBD1	TRBJ2-7	CASNPSGQGYEQYF	TGTGCCAGCAACCCCTCGGGACAGGGCTACGAGCAGTACTTC
once	TRBV27	-	TRBJ2-5	CASSFGQNKETQYF	TGTGCCAGCAGTTTTGGGCAGAACAAAGAGACCCAGTACTTC
-	TRBV27	-	TRBJ2-3	CASSSPLRSDTQYF	TGTGCCAGCAGTTCCCCCTTGCGGTCAGATACGCAGTATTTT
-	TRBV6-4	-	TRBJ1-4	CASSNQYGEKLFF	TGTGCCAGCAGCAACCAATACGGGGAAAAACTGTTTTTT
-	TRBV5-6	TRBD2	TRBJ2-5	CASRSRGASQETQYF	TGTGCCAGCAGGTCGCGGGGGGCTTCGCAAGAGACCCAGTACTTC
-	TRBV28	TRBD1	TRBJ1-4	CASSQTGGNEKLFF	TGTGCCAGCAGTCAGACAGGGGGCAATGAAAAACTGTTTTTT
-	TRBV6-1	TRBD1	TRBJ1-6	CASSENRGRGSPLHF	TGTGCCAGCAGTGAAAACAGGGGAAGGGGTTCACCCCTCCACTTT
-	TRBV2	-	TRBJ2-7	CASSFTPGHSYEQYF	TGTGCCAGTTCCTTTACGCCGGGACACTCTTACGAGCAGTACTTC
few	TRBV11-2	-	TRBJ1-5	CASSLGAGRLNQPQHF	TGTGCCAGCAGCTTAGGGGCAGGGCGGTTGAATCAGCCCCAGCATTTT
-	TRBV6-6	-	TRBJ2-2	CASRTTLNTGELFF	TGTGCCAGCAGAACAACCCTCAACACCGGGGAGCTGTTTTTT
-	TRBV5-6	-	TRBJ2-4	CASSLRVAKNIQYF	TGTGCCAGCAGCTTAAGGGTAGCCAAAAACATTCAGTACTTC